This note documents a single T cell receptor beta chain sequence. Antigen specificity is unknown. Generated by immunoSEQ multiplex PCR, the TCRdb table keeps only in-frame clones and is missing some. The table includes some 120,000 clones, approximately 91% detected once. The V gene lost 6 bases and the J gene lost 3 bases, with 12 bases spanning the gap. The CDR3 spans 13 residues. Germline CDR1 SGDLS, CDR2 YYNGEE. The data were taken from a study of T cell responses to AZD1222 COVID-19 vaccine. Points from the study as a whole: Most donors were white British and more were female, and clonal diversity was possibly underestimated.

The sequence came from an adult who received the AZD1222 COVID-19 vaccine. The rearrangement joins TRBV9 to TRBJ1-2, with D maybe TRBD1 (6 bases). This specimen was peripheral blood, taken 28 days after the second AZD1222 dose. Here the CDR3 DNA reads TGTGCCAGCACCTCGGCAGGGGACTATGGCTACACCTTC. This encodes CASTSAGDYGYTF.